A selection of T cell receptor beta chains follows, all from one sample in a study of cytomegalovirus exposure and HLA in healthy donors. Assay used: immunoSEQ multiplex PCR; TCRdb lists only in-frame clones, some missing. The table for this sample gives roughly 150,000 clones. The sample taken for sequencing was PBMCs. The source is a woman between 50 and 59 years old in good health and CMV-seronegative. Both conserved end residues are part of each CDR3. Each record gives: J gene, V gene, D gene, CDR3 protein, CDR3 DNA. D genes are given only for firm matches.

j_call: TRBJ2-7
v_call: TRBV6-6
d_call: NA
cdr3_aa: CASSLTGGGSYEQYF
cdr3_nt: TGTGCCAGCAGCCTCACGGGGGGCGGATCCTACGAGCAGTACTTC

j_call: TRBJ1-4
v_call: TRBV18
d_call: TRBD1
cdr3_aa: CASSPARQGQMGKLFF
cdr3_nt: TGTGCCAGCTCACCAGCGCGACAGGGTCAAATGGGGAAACTGTTTTTT

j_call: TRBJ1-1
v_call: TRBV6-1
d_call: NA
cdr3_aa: CASSVMNTEAFF
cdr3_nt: TGTGCCAGCAGTGTTATGAACACTGAAGCTTTCTTT

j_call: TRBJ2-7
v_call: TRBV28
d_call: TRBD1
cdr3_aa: CASSPPGTGVNLPYF
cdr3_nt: TGTGCCAGCAGTCCCCCCGGGACAGGGGTGAACTTGCCGTACTTC

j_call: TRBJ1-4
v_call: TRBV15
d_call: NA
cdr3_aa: CATSSPVTNEKLFF
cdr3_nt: TGTGCCACCAGCAGCCCAGTTACTAATGAAAAACTGTTTTTT

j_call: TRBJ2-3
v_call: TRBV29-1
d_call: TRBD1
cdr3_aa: CSLARDRTGTDTQYF
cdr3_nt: TGCAGCTTAGCACGGGACAGGACGGGAACAGATACGCAGTATTTT

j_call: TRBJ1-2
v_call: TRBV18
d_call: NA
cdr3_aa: CASSSMQGKNYGYTF
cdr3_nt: TGTGCCAGCTCCAGCATGCAGGGGAAAAACTATGGCTACACCTTC

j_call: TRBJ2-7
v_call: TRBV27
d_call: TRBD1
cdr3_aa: CASSVGTGSHEQYF
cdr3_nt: TGTGCCAGCAGTGTCGGGACAGGTAGTCACGAGCAGTACTTC

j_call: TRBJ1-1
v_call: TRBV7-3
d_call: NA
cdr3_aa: CASSLTLLAGPNTEAFF
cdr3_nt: TGTGCCAGCAGCTTAACTCTTCTCGCAGGGCCTAACACTGAAGCTTTCTTT

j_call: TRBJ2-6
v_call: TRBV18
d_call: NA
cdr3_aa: CASSQGFGISSGANVLTF
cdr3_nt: TGTGCCAGCTCACAAGGCTTCGGGATAAGCTCTGGGGCCAACGTCCTGACTTTC

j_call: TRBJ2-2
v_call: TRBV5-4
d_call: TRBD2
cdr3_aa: CASSLGGRGTGELFF
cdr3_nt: TGTGCCAGCAGCTTGGGTGGGAGGGGAACCGGGGAGCTGTTTTTT

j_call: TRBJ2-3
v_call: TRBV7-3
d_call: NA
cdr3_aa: CASSLGLPTDTQYF
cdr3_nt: TGTGCCAGCAGCTTGGGACTGCCCACAGATACGCAGTATTTT

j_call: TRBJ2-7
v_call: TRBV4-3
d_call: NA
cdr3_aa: CASSQDHSGTPYEQYF
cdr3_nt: TGCGCCAGCAGCCAAGATCATTCCGGGACACCCTACGAGCAGTACTTC

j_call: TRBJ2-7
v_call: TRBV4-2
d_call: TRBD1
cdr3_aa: CASSQDYPRDSAYEQYF
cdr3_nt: TGTGCCAGCAGCCAAGATTACCCTCGGGACAGCGCCTACGAGCAGTACTTC

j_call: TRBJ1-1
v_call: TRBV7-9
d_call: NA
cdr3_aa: CASSLGRGGISEAFF
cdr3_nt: TGTGCCAGCAGCTTAGGCAGGGGAGGGATATCTGAAGCTTTCTTT

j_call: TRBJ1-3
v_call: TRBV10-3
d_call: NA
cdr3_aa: CAIITGENTIYF
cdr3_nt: TGTGCCATCATTACAGGCGAAAACACCATATATTTT

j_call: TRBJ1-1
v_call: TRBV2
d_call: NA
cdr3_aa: CASSYRILNTEAFF
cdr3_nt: TGTGCCAGTTCCTACAGAATACTGAACACTGAAGCTTTCTTT

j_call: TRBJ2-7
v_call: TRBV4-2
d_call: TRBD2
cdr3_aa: CASSQERGSYEQYF
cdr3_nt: TGTGCCAGCAGCCAGGAGCGGGGATCCTACGAGCAGTACTTC

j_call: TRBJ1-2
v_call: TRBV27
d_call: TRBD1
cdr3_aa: CASSYLQGARSYGYTF
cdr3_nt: TGTGCCAGCAGTTACCTCCAGGGGGCGCGATCCTATGGCTACACCTTC

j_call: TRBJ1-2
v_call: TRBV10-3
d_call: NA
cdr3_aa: CAIRGAGDYGYTF
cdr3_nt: TGTGCCATCAGGGGCGCGGGGGACTATGGCTACACCTTC

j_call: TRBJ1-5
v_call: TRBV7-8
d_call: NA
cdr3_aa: CASSPRQNQPQHF
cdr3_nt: TGTGCCAGCAGCCCCCGACAGAATCAGCCCCAGCATTTT

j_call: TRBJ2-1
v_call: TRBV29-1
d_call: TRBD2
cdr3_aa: CSVGLAHEQFF
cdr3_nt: TGCAGCGTTGGACTAGCACATGAGCAGTTCTTC

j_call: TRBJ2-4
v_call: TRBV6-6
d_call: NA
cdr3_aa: CASNPESSKNIQYF
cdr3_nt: TGTGCCAGCAACCCCGAGAGTAGCAAAAACATTCAGTACTTC

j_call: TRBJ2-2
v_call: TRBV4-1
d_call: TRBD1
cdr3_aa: CASSQGGTGATGELFF
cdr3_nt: TGCGCCAGCAGCCAAGGCGGGACAGGGGCGACCGGGGAGCTGTTTTTT

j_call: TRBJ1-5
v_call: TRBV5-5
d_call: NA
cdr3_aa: CASSPTSGDRGQPQHF
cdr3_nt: TGTGCCAGCAGTCCCACCTCAGGGGATAGAGGTCAGCCCCAGCATTTT

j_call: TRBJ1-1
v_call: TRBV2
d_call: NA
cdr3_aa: CASSAEGSTEAFF
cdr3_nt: TGTGCCAGCAGTGCGGAGGGGAGCACTGAAGCTTTCTTT

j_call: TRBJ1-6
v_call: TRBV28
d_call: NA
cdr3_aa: CASSPGQIYNSPLHF
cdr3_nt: TGTGCCAGCAGCCCCGGACAGATCTATAATTCACCCCTCCACTTT

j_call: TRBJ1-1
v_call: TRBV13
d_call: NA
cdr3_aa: CASSHPGARDTEAFF
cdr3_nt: TGTGCCAGCAGCCACCCGGGAGCTCGGGATACTGAAGCTTTCTTT

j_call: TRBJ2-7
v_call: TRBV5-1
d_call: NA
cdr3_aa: CASSPGTLSYEQYF
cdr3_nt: TGCGCCAGCAGCCCCGGGACACTCTCCTACGAGCAGTACTTC

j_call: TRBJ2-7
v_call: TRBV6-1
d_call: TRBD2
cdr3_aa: CASSESGLNYEQYF
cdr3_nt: TGTGCCAGCAGCGAGTCGGGACTAAACTACGAGCAGTACTTC

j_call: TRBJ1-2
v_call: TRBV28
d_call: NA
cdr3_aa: CASSPPPGYGYTF
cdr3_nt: TGTGCCAGCAGCCCTCCCCCGGGGTATGGCTACACCTTC

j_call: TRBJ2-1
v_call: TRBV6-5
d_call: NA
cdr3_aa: CASSYDLEAYNEQFF
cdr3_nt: TGTGCCAGCAGTTATGATCTAGAGGCCTACAATGAGCAGTTCTTC

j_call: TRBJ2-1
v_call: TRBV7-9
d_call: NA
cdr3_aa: CASSFIVPGEVF
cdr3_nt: TGTGCCAGCAGCTTTATCGTTCCGGGAGAGGTCTTC

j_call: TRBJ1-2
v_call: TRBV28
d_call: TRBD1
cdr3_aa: CASSRTGADYGYTF
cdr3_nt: TGTGCCAGCAGCAGGACAGGGGCGGACTATGGCTACACCTTC

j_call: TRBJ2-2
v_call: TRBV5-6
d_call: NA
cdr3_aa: CASSLRTAYTGELFF
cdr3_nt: TGTGCCAGCAGCCTGAGGACAGCGTACACCGGGGAGCTGTTTTTT

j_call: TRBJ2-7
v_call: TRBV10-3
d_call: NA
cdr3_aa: CAITAGSGSYEQYF
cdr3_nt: TGTGCCATCACTGCTGGGAGCGGCTCCTACGAGCAGTACTTC

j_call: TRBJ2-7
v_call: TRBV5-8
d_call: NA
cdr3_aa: CASSLEFRGYEQYF
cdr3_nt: TGTGCCAGCAGCTTGGAATTCAGGGGTTACGAGCAGTACTTC

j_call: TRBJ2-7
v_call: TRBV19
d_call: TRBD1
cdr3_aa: CASSGGQGGYSEQYF
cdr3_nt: TGTGCCAGTAGTGGGGGACAGGGTGGTTACAGCGAGCAGTACTTC

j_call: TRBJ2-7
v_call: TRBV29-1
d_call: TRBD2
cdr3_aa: CSVESVGWSGSESYEQYF
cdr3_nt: TGCAGCGTTGAATCGGTGGGATGGAGCGGGAGTGAATCCTACGAGCAGTACTTC

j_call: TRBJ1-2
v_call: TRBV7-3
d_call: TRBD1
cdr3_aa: CASSRQGANYGYTF
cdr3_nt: TGTGCCAGCAGCAGACAGGGGGCCAACTATGGCTACACCTTC

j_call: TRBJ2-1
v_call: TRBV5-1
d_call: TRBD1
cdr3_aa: CASSLVGTGGYNEQFF
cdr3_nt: TGCGCCAGCAGCTTGGTAGGGACAGGGGGATACAATGAGCAGTTCTTC

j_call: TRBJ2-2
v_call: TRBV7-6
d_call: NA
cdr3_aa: CASSLAVMQGTGELFF
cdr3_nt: TGTGCCAGCAGCTTAGCGGTTATGCAGGGAACCGGGGAGCTGTTTTTT

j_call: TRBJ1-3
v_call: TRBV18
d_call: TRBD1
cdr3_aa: CASSPRDSGSGNTIYF
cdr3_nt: TGTGCCAGCTCACCCCGGGACAGCGGTAGTGGAAACACCATATATTTT

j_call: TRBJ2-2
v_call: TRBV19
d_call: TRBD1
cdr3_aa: CASSLTGGFGGELFF
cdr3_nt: TGTGCCAGTAGTTTGACAGGGGGCTTCGGCGGGGAGCTGTTTTTT

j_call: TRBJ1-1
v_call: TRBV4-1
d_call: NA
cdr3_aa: CASSQEAARGAGMNTEAFF
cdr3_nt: TGCGCCAGCAGCCAAGAAGCGGCGCGGGGAGCCGGAATGAACACTGAAGCTTTCTTT